This TCR beta chain was identified during a study of OX40 agonist ivuxolimab in advanced cancers. Findings and caveats of the study: Relative to CD4+ cells, CD8+ T cells on average had more expanded clones.

Produced via immunoSEQ multiplex PCR; TCRdb's table is partial and in-frame only. The profile shows 25,000 or so clones, approximately 77% of them singletons. As regards this clone: Its matching antigen is unknown.

CDR1 and CDR2 (germline): MNHEY, SVGAGI. There are 13 residues in the CDR3. Trimming cost V 7 bases and J 1 base, with 9 bases left between them. V gene TRBV6-5 combines with J gene TRBJ2-3; possibly TRBD1 for D (5 bases). The sample in question was CD4+ or CD8+ T cells sorted from blood, obtained in a trial of the OX40 agonist ivuxolimab. This TCR derives from an adult with an advanced solid tumor such as melanoma, head and neck, liver or kidney cancer. The CDR3, as DNA: TGTGCCAGCAACTTACAGGGCACAGATACGCAGTATTTT. Amino acid sequence: CASNLQGTDTQYF.